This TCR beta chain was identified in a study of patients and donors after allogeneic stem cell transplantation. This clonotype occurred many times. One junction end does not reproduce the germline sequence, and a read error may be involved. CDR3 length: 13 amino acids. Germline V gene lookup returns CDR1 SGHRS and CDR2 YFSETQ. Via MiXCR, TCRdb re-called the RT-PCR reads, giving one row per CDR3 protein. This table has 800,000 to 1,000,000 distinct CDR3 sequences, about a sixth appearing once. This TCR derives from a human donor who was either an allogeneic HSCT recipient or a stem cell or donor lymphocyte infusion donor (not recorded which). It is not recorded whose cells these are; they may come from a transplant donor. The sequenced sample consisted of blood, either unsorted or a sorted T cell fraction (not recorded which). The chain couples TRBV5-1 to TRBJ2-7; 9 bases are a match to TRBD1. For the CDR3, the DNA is TGTGCCAGCACCAGGACAGGGGCCTACGAGCAGTACTTC. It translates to CASTRTGAYEQYF.